The sequence of this TCR beta chain was determined in a study of identical twins. The study's findings and limits: Models underestimated how often monozygotic twins shared out-of-frame TCR alpha. Beta out-of-frame sequences showed weaker excess twin sharing.

Unique molecular identifiers were present on cDNA, and template switching added a universal primer site. TCRdb reprocessed the 5' RACE reads via MiXCR and lists one record per CDR3 protein. The repertoire has some 500,000 distinct CDR3 sequences, around 9.6% of them found once; the top ten carry around 3%. This clonotype was counted a few times. The antigen is not known. The CDR3 covers 16 residues. CDR1 SGHRS and CDR2 YFSETQ come from the germline V gene. Trimming stripped 6 bases from V and 6 bases from J, with 22 bases between. The data were also submitted as part of a second study, on yellow fever vaccine responses in identical twins. That publication notes: Reportedly, the response of twins' T cells to the vaccine seemed partly convergent, partly personalized.

The chain combines TRBV5-1 with TRBJ2-1, with D possibly being TRBD1 (6 bases). This TCR derives from a woman in her late teens or twenties in good health. Specimen: PBMCs. This CDR3 reads CASTHDRMSQFNEQFF. In DNA form, the CDR3 reads TGCGCCAGCACCCACGACAGGATGAGTCAATTCAATGAGCAGTTCTTC.